This T cell receptor beta chain was identified during a study of OX40 agonist ivuxolimab in advanced cancers. Overall study context: Subjects had a mean age of approximately 60 years, with a range of about 23 to 79; around 80% were male. Two patients with cutaneous melanoma and one with hepatocellular carcinoma, three in total, showed partial responses.

Only in-frame clones appear in the TCRdb table, and some are missing; sequencing was by immunoSEQ multiplex PCR. The sample records 60,000 to 65,000 clones, roughly nine tenths being singletons. Germline CDR1 and CDR2: LNHDA and SQIVND (reference sequence). This CDR3 region has 13 residues. V dropped 8 bases and J dropped 2 bases, with 12 bases sitting between them. Sampled blood was obtained at baseline, cycle 4 day 1, and cycle 7 day 1. V gene TRBV19 combines with J gene TRBJ1-2; D uncertain. The source material was CD4+ or CD8+ T cells sorted from blood, sampled in a trial of the OX40 agonist ivuxolimab. The sequence came from an adult with an advanced solid tumor such as melanoma, head and neck, liver or kidney cancer. CDR3: CASGPGSNYGYTF. In nucleotides, the CDR3 is TGTGCCAGTGGCCCGGGATCCAACTATGGCTACACCTTC.